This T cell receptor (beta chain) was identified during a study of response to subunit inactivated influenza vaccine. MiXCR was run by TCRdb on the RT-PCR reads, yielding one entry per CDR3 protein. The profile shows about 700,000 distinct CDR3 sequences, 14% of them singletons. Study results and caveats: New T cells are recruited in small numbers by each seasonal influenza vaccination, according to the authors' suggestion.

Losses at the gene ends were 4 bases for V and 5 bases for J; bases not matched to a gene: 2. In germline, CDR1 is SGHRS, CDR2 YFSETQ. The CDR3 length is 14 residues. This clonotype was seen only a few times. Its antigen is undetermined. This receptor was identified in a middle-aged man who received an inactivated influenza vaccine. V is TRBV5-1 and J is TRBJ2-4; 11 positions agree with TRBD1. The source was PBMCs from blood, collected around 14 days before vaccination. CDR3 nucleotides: TGCGCCAGCAGCCCGGGACAGGGGGAAAACATTCAGTACTTC. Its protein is CASSPGQGENIQYF.